This T cell receptor beta chain was captured by sequencing in a study of blood T cell repertoires in COVID-19. Study details: Material from acute and convalescent COVID-19 was sourced from the United States, Italy and Spain. PBMCs, B-cell-depleted T cells, or T cells were the source of the cDNA or gDNA that made up the material.

As processed by the authors: Cell counts per sample came from amplifying reference gene primers. The assay was immunoSEQ multiplex PCR, and TCRdb's table has in-frame clones only and misses some. V, J and clone size are those of that table, while D and trimming were read from the DNA. The sample has about 200,000 clones, 80% seen once. Germline V gives CDR1 SGHKS, CDR2 YYEKEE (reference sequence). The V and J ends lost 4 bases and 1 base respectively, with 15 bases between them. The CDR3 has 17 residues. This TCR came from a woman aged 70-85 years with acute or convalescent COVID-19. The chain links TRBV5-5 to TRBJ2-6; TRBD2 is a possible D gene (6 bases). The sample comprised peripheral blood. CDR3 residues: CASSGWRGLSGANVLTF. The CDR3 coding sequence is TGTGCCAGCAGCGGTTGGAGGGGATTGTCTGGGGCCAACGTCCTGACTTTC. Full variable domain (missing parts from reference TRBV5-5 and TRBJ2-6): DAGVTQSPTHLIKTRGQQVTLRCSPISGHKSVSWYQQVLGQGPQFIFQYYEKEERGRGNFPDRFSARQFPNYSSELNVNALLLGDSALYLCASSGWRGLSGANVLTFGAGSRLTVL.